Below, 5 T cell receptor beta chains from the same sample are listed, as sequenced in a study of beta chain features in type 1 diabetes. Every isolated RNA sample was fully reverse transcribed, so sequencing captured expressed TCRB transcripts. Libraries were prepared by immunoSEQ multiplex PCR; TCRdb keeps only in-frame clonotypes and omits some of them. The repertoire includes roughly 150,000 clones, around 10% of them detected once, and around 2.1% sits in the top ten. The sample comprised central memory CD4+ T cells from blood. The source is a man aged 18 to 29 in good health.

The chain recombines TRBV4-3 with TRBJ1-4, with D tentatively TRBD1 (6 bases). The germline CDR1 and CDR2 sequences are LGHNA and YSLEER. With 3 bases removed from V and 8 bases from J, the gap between germline ends came to 16 bases. The CDR3 covers 15 residues. CDR3 region: CASSQSRQGIEKLFF. The CDR3 DNA reads TGCGCCAGCAGCCAGAGCCGGCAGGGGATCGAAAAACTGTTTTTT.

This clone has just a few counts. This chain uses TRBV4-2 with TRBJ2-1, with D unclear. V lost 0 bases and J 12 bases, leaving 15 bases between the germline ends. The germline V gene encodes CDR1 LGHNA and CDR2 YNFKEQ. This CDR3 contains 14 residues. CDR3 in amino acids: CASSQDDLTSLQFF. The CDR3 region has the DNA TGTGCCAGCAGCCAAGATGATTTGACGTCCTTGCAGTTCTTC.

This clone was recorded at least ten times. This chain connects TRBV28 to TRBJ1-1, with a possible D match to TRBD1 (5 bases). The ends were cut back, 2 bases at V and 7 bases at J, with 20 bases in the middle. CDR3 size: 16 residues. Per the germline V gene, CDR1 is MDHEN and CDR2 is SYDVKM. The CDR3 nucleotides read TGTGCCAGCAGTTTAATTGCCGGGACGGCAGGCCTTGAAGCTTTCTTT. Translation: CASSLIAGTAGLEAFF.

This clone has a single count. The V gene is TRBV30, the J gene TRBJ1-6; 8 nucleotides match TRBD1. With 0 bases clipped from V and 11 bases from J, the junction kept 6 bases outside the gene matches. The CDR3 is 14 residues long. The germline gives CDR1 GTSNPN, CDR2 SVGIG (reference sequence). As DNA, the CDR3 is TGTGCCTGGAGTGTACGGGACAGGTCGCCACCCCTCCACTTT. Translated, it gives CAWSVRDRSPPLHF.

The CDR3 loop is CASSFRQGNGYTF. In DNA form, the CDR3 reads TGTGCCAGCAGTTTTCGCCAGGGGAATGGCTACACCTTC. The chain has TRBV28 and TRBJ1-2, with D possibly matching TRBD1 (6 bases). This CDR3 has 13 residues. Germline V CDR1 and CDR2: MDHEN, SYDVKM. V lost 3 bases and J lost 6, with 11 bases in between.